What follows is one T cell receptor (beta chain) and its context. Some clones are missing from TCRdb's copy, which holds only in-frame ones; the method was immunoSEQ multiplex PCR. The table records about 160,000 clones, 79% of them present only once. The ends were cut back, 7 bases at V and 8 bases at J, with 11 bases in the middle. Looked up from germline, CDR1 is LGHDT and CDR2 is YNNKEL (reference sequence). The CDR3 is 12 residues long. This specimen belongs to a study of blood T cell repertoires in COVID-19. Sequenced material: peripheral blood. The clonotype comes from a woman aged 55-69 years with COVID-19, enrolled during active disease. The rearrangement links TRBV3-1 (or the pseudogene TRBV3-2) to TRBJ1-4; no reliable D call. The DNA of the CDR3 is TGTGCCAGCACCGGGTCGGGGGAAAAACTGTTTTTT. It translates to CASTGSGEKLFF.